The rows below give T cell receptor beta chains drawn from one sample of a study of read filtering for tumor transcriptome and immune sequencing. TCRdb independently ran MiXCR on the reads; one entry per CDR3 protein. The table includes around 130,000 distinct CDR3 sequences, approximately 13% detected once. Sequenced material: a population of CD138-negative cells sorted from bone marrow. These receptors were collected from a donor at least 40 years old with multiple myeloma. Each CDR3 is given with its conserved first and last residue. The D gene is left open where the match is weak.

V gene,D gene,J gene,CDR3 protein
TRBV28,.,TRBJ2-1,CASSFSPRQYEQFF
TRBV20-1,.,TRBJ1-6,CSARTAGQQYNSPLHF
TRBV14,.,TRBJ1-6,CASSPASSYNSPLHF
TRBV7-2,.,TRBJ2-1,CASSSLSRNEQFF
TRBV4-1,TRBD2,TRBJ2-7,CASSQRGLGYDQYF
TRBV6-5,.,TRBJ2-6,CASRMEGSGANVLTF
TRBV5-1,.,TRBJ2-1,CASSLVGGGTYNEQFF
TRBV9,TRBD2,TRBJ2-2,CASSEDPTSGSATGELFF
TRBV12-3/TRBV12-4,.,TRBJ2-7,CASSLGPLLEQYF
TRBV7-3,.,TRBJ2-5,CASSLTGLQETQYF
TRBV7-9,TRBD2,TRBJ2-5,CASSQGLAGVFQETQYF
TRBV29-1,TRBD2,TRBJ2-3,CSFSGLAGGRTDTQYF
TRBV7-8,.,TRBJ1-4,CASSLVRERFNEKLFF
TRBV5-1,.,TRBJ1-1,CASSPTGTEDTEAFF
TRBV29-1,.,TRBJ2-3,CSVEGGRGVDTQYF
TRBV6-5,.,TRBJ2-5,CASSQGGRGQETQYF
TRBV3-1,.,TRBJ2-2,CASSQGIGELFF
TRBV29-1,TRBD1,TRBJ1-1,CSVTGGLNPEAFF
TRBV7-9,.,TRBJ2-2,CASSPPFTGELFF
TRBV14,TRBD2,TRBJ2-7,CASSPWTSPSYEQYF
TRBV20-1,TRBD2,TRBJ2-2,CSARSGRGTGELFF
TRBV20-1,TRBD1,TRBJ1-2,CSAKKGSQGADGYTF
TRBV6-6,TRBD1,TRBJ1-1,CASSYPTGMNTEAFF
TRBV19,.,TRBJ2-1,CASSILGDSRKRQQFF
TRBV6-2/TRBV6-3,.,TRBJ2-3,CASRRPDDTQYF
TRBV19,TRBD1,TRBJ1-1,CASTRTGRTEAFF
TRBV20-1,TRBD2,TRBJ2-3,CSAEGASGTDTDTQYF
TRBV6-1,.,TRBJ1-5,CASSGDIGTVNQPQHF
TRBV6-5,.,TRBJ2-7,CASSYGRGLYEQYF
TRBV3-1,.,TRBJ1-2,CASSQDYGVGGYTF
TRBV20-1,.,TRBJ2-1,CSARSGVEQFF
TRBV7-9,.,TRBJ2-7,CASSSDGTYEQYF
TRBV20-1,TRBD2,TRBJ2-7,CSARLADTYEQYF
TRBV4-1,TRBD1,TRBJ1-1,CASSRTRGQGAWSTEAFF
TRBV4-2,.,TRBJ2-5,CASSQESRGKETQYF
TRBV6-2/TRBV6-3,.,TRBJ2-7,CASSVSPSYEQYF
TRBV29-1,.,TRBJ2-1,CSVGASPVNEQFF
TRBV29-1,.,TRBJ1-2,CSVPTEGDFGYTF
TRBV6-2/TRBV6-3,TRBD2,TRBJ2-1,CASRYSGSRNEQFF
TRBV9,TRBD1,TRBJ1-3,CASSEETGKGNTIYF
TRBV24-1,TRBD2,TRBJ2-5,CATSVIGLAEQETQYF
TRBV6-5,.,TRBJ2-3,CASSYSLTDTQYF
TRBV19,TRBD2,TRBJ2-1,CASRGTSGPFGSYNEQFF
TRBV11-2,.,TRBJ1-1,CASSFERQNTEAFF
TRBV20-1,TRBD1,TRBJ2-1,CSASGDRDYNEQFF
TRBV7-2,.,TRBJ2-7,CASSLRDADEQYF
TRBV20-1,TRBD2,TRBJ2-1,CSARLAGTRGNEQFF
TRBV19,TRBD2,TRBJ2-1,CASSPAGGSGGRRVSEQFF
TRBV29-1,.,TRBJ2-7,CSVEGGEIYEQYF
TRBV25-1,.,TRBJ1-1,CASSGRDGINTEAFF
TRBV29-1,.,TRBJ2-1,CSVEDWGQEQFF
TRBV20-1,TRBD1,TRBJ1-4,CSEGQGATNEKLFF
TRBV5-1,.,TRBJ2-7,CASSFRGGPTYEQYF